This passage covers 8 T cell receptor beta chains from one sample sequenced in a study of patients and donors after allogeneic stem cell transplantation. TCRdb re-analysed the RT-PCR reads in MiXCR, keeping a single row per CDR3 protein. There are 85,000 to 90,000 distinct CDR3 sequences in the sample; around 49% occur only once, and more than 55% lies in the top ten. The specimen was blood, either unsorted or a sorted T cell fraction (not recorded which). The source of these receptors is a human donor who was either an allogeneic HSCT recipient or a stem cell or donor lymphocyte infusion donor (not recorded which). It is not recorded whose cells these are; they may come from a transplant donor.

V gene TRBV4-3 combines with J gene TRBJ1-5; the D gene is possibly TRBD1 (5 bases). The CDR3 has 16 amino acids. Germline CDR1 LGHNA, CDR2 YSLEER. Trimming stripped 0 bases from V and 4 bases from J, with 13 bases between. The CDR3 DNA reads as TGCGCCAGCAGCCAAGATTCCCGAGGGGATAATCAGCCCCAGCATTTT. This gives the protein CASSQDSRGDNQPQHF.

The chain carries TRBV7-2 and TRBJ2-2, with 12 bases lining up with TRBD2. The CDR3 is made up of 16 amino acids. Germline CDR1 reads SGHTA; CDR2 reads FQGNSA. The V segment lost 4 bases and the J segment 4 bases; nucleotides outside the gene matches: 4. The CDR3 sequence: CASSSAGLAGTGELFF. The CDR3 bases are TGTGCCAGCAGCTCGGCGGGACTAGCGGGCACCGGGGAGCTGTTTTTT.

The chain uses TRBV27 and TRBJ1-6; 7 nucleotides match TRBD1. The CDR3 is 15 amino acids. Trimming took 2 bases from V and 7 from J; bases not matched to a gene: 5. CDR1 is MNHEY and CDR2 is SMNVEV in the germline V gene (reference sequence). Here the CDR3 DNA reads TGTGCCAGCAGTTTAAGGGGACAGACGAATTCACCCCTCCACTTT. Amino acid sequence: CASSLRGQTNSPLHF.

The chain recombines TRBV4-1 with TRBJ1-1, with 9 bases lining up with TRBD1. This CDR3 has 19 amino acids. CDR1 is MGHRA, CDR2 YSYEKL, per germline. The junction had 17 bases not matched to a gene; V was cut back by 2 bases and J by 4 bases. The CDR3 loop reads CASSQNKDRGYLTSTEAFF. The CDR3 DNA is TGCGCCAGCAGCCAAAACAAGGACAGGGGTTATCTTACGAGCACTGAAGCTTTCTTT.

In its sample, this clonotype was seen a few times. This chain connects TRBV4-3 to TRBJ2-7; D might be TRBD1 (6 bases). Per the germline V gene, CDR1 is LGHNA and CDR2 is YSLEER. The CDR3 sequence is 15 residues long. V shed 0 bases and J shed 0 bases, with 9 bases lying between them. The CDR3 here is CASSQDLDSSYEQYF. In DNA, the CDR3 is TGCGCCAGCAGCCAAGACTTGGACAGCTCCTACGAGCAGTACTTC.

The J gene is TRBJ1-2, the V gene TRBV7-4; 8 bases line up with TRBD1. Germline CDR1 and CDR2: SGHVT and SQSDAQ. This CDR3 is built from 15 residues. Trimming at V came to 1 base and at J to 7 bases, leaving 8 bases not matched to a gene. CDR3 region: CASSLGPGGDGGYTF. The DNA of the CDR3 is TGTGCCAGCAGCTTAGGTCCAGGGGGCGACGGTGGCTACACCTTC. Variable domain in full (rest from reference TRBV7-4 and TRBJ1-2): GAGVSQSPRYKVAKRGRDVALRCDSISGHVTLYWYRQTLGQGSEVLTYSQSDAQRDKSGRPSGRFSAERPERSVSTLKIQRTEQGDSAVYLCASSLGPGGDGGYTFGSGTRLTVV.

The CDR3 is CSVDGTGYNEQFF. CDR3 in DNA: TGCAGCGTGGATGGGACAGGCTACAATGAGCAGTTCTTC. The rearrangement links TRBV29-1 to TRBJ2-1; 8 bases align to TRBD1. There are 13 residues in the CDR3. With 6 bases clipped from V and 3 bases from J, the junction kept 4 bases outside the gene matches. Germline CDR1 SQVTM, CDR2 ANQGSEA.

V and J are TRBV27 and TRBJ1-2; tentatively, D is TRBD1 (6 bases). The CDR3 contains 15 residues. V lost 5 bases, J lost 8 bases, and 21 bases lay in between. CDR1 and CDR2 from the germline V gene are MNHEY and SMNVEV (reference sequence). CDR3 residues: CASSSSDSLGGGYTF. As DNA, the CDR3 is TGTGCCAGCAGTAGCTCGGACAGCTTGGGTGGCGGCTACACCTTC.